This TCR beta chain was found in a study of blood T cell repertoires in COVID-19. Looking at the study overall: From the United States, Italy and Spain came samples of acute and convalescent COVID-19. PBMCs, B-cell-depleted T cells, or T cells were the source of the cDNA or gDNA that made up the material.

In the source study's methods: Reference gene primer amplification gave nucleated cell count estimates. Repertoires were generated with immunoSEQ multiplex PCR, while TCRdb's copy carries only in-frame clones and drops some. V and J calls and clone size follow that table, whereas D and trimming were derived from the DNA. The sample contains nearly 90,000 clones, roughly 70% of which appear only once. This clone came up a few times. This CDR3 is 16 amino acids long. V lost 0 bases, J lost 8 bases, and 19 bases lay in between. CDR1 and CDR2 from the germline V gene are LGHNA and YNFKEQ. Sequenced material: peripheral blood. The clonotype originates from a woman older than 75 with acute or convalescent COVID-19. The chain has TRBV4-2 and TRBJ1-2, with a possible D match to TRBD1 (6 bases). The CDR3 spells CASSQDRGGRAGGYTF. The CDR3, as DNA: TGTGCCAGCAGCCAAGATCGGGGGGGCAGGGCCGGCGGCTACACCTTC.